This entry features one TCR beta chain sequence. The data were obtained in a study of T cell responses to AZD1222 COVID-19 vaccine. The repertoire was sequenced with immunoSEQ multiplex PCR; TCRdb's copy has only in-frame clones and lacks some. The data hold roughly 120,000 clones, with approximately 83% observed a single time. The material sequenced was peripheral blood, taken on day 0 of AZD1222 vaccination. The receptor was derived from an adult in good health.

CDR3 sequence: CASSQARGDNQPQHF. The CDR3 nucleotides read TGTGCCAGCAGCCAAGCAAGGGGCGACAATCAGCCCCAGCATTTT. The chain couples TRBV3-1 (or the pseudogene TRBV3-2) to TRBJ1-5, with TRBD1 as a possible D gene (5 bases). V lost 1 base and J 3 bases, leaving 10 bases between the germline ends. The CDR3 is made up of 15 amino acids. CDR1 LGHDT and CDR2 YNNKEL come from the germline V gene (reference sequence).